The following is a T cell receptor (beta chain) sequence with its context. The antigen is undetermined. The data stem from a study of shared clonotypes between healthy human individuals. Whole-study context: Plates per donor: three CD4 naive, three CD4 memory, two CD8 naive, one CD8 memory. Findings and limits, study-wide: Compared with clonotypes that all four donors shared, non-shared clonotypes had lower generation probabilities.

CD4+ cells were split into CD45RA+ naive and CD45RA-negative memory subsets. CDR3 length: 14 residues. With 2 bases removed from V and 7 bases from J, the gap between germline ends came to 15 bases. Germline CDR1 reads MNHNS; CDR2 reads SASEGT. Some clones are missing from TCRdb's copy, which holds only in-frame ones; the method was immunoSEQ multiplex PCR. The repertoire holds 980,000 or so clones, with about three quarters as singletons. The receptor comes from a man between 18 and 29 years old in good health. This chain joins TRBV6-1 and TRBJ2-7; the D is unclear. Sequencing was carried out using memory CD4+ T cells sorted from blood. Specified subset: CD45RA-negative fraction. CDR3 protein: CASSEQASLGEQYF. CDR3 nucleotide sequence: TGTGCCAGCAGTGAACAGGCCTCCCTTGGAGAGCAGTACTTC.